Sequencing of this TCR beta chain was carried out in a study of blood T cell repertoires in COVID-19. Overall study context: COVID-19 samples from acute and convalescent phases originated in the United States, Italy and Spain.

TCRdb's table, derived via immunoSEQ multiplex PCR, lists solely in-frame clones and lacks some. The table records 120,000 to 150,000 clones, 88% of them present only once. Germline V CDR1 and CDR2: SEHNR, FQNEAQ (reference sequence). This CDR3 spans 16 amino acids. Between the trimmed V and J ends, which lost 1 base and 0 bases, there was a span of 9 bases. Which cohort a participant joined came from the clinical history participants gave. The clonotype originates from a woman aged 25 to 39 with acute COVID-19. This chain joins TRBV7-9 and TRBJ1-4; unclear D gene. Sequencing was performed on PBMCs or T cells enriched from blood (not recorded which). The CDR3 coding sequence is TGTGCCAGCAGCTTAGTTTCCGTTTCAACTAATGAAAAACTGTTTTTT. This gives the protein CASSLVSVSTNEKLFF.